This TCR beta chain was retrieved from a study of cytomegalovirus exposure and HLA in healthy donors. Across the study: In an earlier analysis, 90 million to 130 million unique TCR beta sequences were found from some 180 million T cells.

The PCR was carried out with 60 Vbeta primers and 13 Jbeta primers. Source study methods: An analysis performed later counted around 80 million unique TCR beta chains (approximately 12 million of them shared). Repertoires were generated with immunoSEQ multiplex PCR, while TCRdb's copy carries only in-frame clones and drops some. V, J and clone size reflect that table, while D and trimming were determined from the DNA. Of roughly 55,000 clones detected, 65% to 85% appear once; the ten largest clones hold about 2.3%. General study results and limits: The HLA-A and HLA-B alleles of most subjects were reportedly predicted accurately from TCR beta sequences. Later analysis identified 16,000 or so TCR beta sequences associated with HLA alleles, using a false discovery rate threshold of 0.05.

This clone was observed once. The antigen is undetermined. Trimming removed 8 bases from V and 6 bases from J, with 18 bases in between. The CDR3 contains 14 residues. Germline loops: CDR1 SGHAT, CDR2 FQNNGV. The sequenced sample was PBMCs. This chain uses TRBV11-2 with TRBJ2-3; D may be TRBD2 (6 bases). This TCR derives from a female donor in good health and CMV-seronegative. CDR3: CASALVGGMDTQYF. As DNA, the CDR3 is TGTGCCAGCGCATTGGTAGGCGGGATGGATACGCAGTATTTT.